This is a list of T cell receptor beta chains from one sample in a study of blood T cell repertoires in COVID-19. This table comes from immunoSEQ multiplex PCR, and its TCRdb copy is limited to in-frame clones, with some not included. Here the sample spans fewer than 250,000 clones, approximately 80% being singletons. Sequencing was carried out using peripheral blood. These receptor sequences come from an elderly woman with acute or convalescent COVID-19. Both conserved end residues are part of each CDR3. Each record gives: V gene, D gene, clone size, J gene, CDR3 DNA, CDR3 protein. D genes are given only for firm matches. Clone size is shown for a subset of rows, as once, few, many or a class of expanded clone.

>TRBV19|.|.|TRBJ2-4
TGTGCCAGTTCTCAGACAGGAGCCAAAAACATTCAGTACTTC
CASSQTGAKNIQYF
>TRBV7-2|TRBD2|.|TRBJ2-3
TGTGCCAGCAGACCGGGACTAGCCTCAGATACGCAGTATTTT
CASRPGLASDTQYF
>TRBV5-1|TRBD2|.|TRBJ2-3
TGCGCCAGCAGCTTCTCCGGACTAGCGGGGGTAGGAGATACGCAGTATTTT
CASSFSGLAGVGDTQYF
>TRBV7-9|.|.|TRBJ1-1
TGTGCCAGCAGCCCCGAGGAAAACACTGAAGCTTTCTTT
CASSPEENTEAFF
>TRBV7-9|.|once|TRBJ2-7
TGTGCCAGCAGCCTCGGGGGGCCCCCAGAGCAGTACTTC
CASSLGGPPEQYF
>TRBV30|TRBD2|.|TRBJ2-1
TGTGCCTGGAGTAGAACTAGCGTAGGGAATGAGCAGTTCTTC
CAWSRTSVGNEQFF
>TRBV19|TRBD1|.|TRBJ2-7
TGTGCCAGTAGTAGTCGACAGGGGGGAGGATACGAGCAGTACTTC
CASSSRQGGGYEQYF
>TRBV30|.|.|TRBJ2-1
TGTGCCTGGAGTTTCGCTAGCCTCAATGAGCAGTTCTTC
CAWSFASLNEQFF
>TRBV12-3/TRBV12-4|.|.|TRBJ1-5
TGTGCCAGCAGTCCGACAGGTCGTCAGCCCCAGCATTTT
CASSPTGRQPQHF
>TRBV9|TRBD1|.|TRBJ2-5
TGTGCCAGCAGCGTAGGGGTAGGGGGCGGAGAGACCCAGTACTTC
CASSVGVGGGETQYF
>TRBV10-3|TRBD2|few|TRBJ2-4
TGTGCCATCAGTGAGTCGACGGGACTAGCGGGGAACATTCAGTACTTC
CAISESTGLAGNIQYF
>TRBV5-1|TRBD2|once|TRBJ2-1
TGCGCCAGCAGCCTGGTCCCGCTCGGTGCGGGAGGGAACAATGAGCAGTTCTTC
CASSLVPLGAGGNNEQFF
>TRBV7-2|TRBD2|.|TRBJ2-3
TGTGCCAGCAGCCCTAGCGGGGGCTCGGATACGCAGTATTTT
CASSPSGGSDTQYF
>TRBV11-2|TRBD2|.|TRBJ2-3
TGTGCCAGCAGCTTAGCAGGCGGGGGTGGCACAGATACGCAGTATTTT
CASSLAGGGGTDTQYF
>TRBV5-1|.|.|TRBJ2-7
TGCGCCAGCAGCTTGGCCGGGGGTGCCGAGCAGTACTTC
CASSLAGGAEQYF
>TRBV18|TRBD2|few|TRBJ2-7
TGTGCCAGCTCACCTTCTGGACTAGCGGGCCAAGACTACGAGCAGTACTTC
CASSPSGLAGQDYEQYF
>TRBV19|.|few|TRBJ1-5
TGTGCCAGTCAGGGGACGGGCAATCAGCCCCAGCATTTT
CASQGTGNQPQHF
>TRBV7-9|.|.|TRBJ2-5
TGTGCCAGCAGCCCCGCGCCAAACCTAGAGACCCAGTACTTC
CASSPAPNLETQYF
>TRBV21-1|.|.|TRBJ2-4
TGTGCCAGCAGCGCCTTCGGTGGTGTTTGCGCGTACTTC
CASSAFGGVCAYF
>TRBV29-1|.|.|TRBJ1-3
TGCAGCGCCGTCGACCGACTAAGCTCTGGAAACACCATATATTTT
CSAVDRLSSGNTIYF
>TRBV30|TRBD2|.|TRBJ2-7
TGTGCCTGGAGTCCCGGACTAGCGGGGGGCAGCGAGCAGTACTTC
CAWSPGLAGGSEQYF
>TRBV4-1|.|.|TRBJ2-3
TGCGCCAGCAGCCAAGATGTACTTTCGTACGAGGATACGCAGTATTTT
CASSQDVLSYEDTQYF
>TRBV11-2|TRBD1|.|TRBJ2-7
TGTGCCAGCAGCTTAGATGCTGGGACAGGGCTGTACGAGCAGTACTTC
CASSLDAGTGLYEQYF
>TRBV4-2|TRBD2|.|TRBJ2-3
TGTGCCAGCAGCCTTTTAGCGGGAGAGGGCACAGATACGCAGTATTTT
CASSLLAGEGTDTQYF
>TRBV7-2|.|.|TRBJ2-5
TGTGCCAGCAGCTTAGTCGCCGGACTTAAGTACTTC
CASSLVAGLKYF
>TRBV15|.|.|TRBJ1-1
TGTGCCACCAGCAGGGACACGAACACTGAAGCTTTCTTT
CATSRDTNTEAFF
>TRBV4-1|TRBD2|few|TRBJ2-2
TGCGCCAGCAGACCGGGACTAGCGGAGACCGGGGAGCTGTTTTTT
CASRPGLAETGELFF
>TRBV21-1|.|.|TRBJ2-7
TGTGCCAGCAGCAATAGGACTAGCGGGAGAACGGGAAAGGACGAGCAGTACTTC
CASSNRTSGRTGKDEQYF
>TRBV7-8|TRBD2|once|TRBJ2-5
TGTGCCAGCAGCCCGAGGACTAGCGGGAGAGTTGAGAGAGAGACCCAGTACTTC
CASSPRTSGRVERETQYF
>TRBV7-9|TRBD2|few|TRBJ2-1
TGTGCCAGCAGCTTAGGCGGGAGTGGGGACAATGAGCAGTTCTTC
CASSLGGSGDNEQFF
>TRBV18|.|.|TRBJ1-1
TGTGCCAGCTCACCGGGCGGGGGTCGGGGGCGTTCGATGAACACTGAAGCTTTCTTT
CASSPGGGRGRSMNTEAFF
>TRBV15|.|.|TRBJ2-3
TGTGCCACCAGCAGAGATAGCCTAAACACAGATACGCAGTATTTT
CATSRDSLNTDTQYF
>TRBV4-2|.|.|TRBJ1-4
TGTGCCAGCAGCCAAGGGGACGGGGGGTCGGAAAAACTGTTTTTT
CASSQGDGGSEKLFF
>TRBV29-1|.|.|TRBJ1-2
TGCAGCGTCGAGACAGGATCCTTGAACTATGGCTACACCTTC
CSVETGSLNYGYTF
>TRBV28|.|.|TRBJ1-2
TGTGCCAGCAGCGGGTCTAACTATGGCTACACCTTC
CASSGSNYGYTF
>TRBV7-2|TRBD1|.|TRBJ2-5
TGTGCCAGCAGCTTAGCGGGGACAGGAGGACAAGAGACCCAGTACTTC
CASSLAGTGGQETQYF